A selection of T cell receptor beta chains follows, all from one sample in a study of blood T cell repertoires in COVID-19. The repertoire was sequenced with immunoSEQ multiplex PCR; TCRdb's copy has only in-frame clones and lacks some. The data show 50,000 to 70,000 clones, more than 70% seen once. Sequenced sample: peripheral blood. Source of these receptors: a man in his sixties with active or convalescent COVID-19. The CDR3 runs from the conserved cysteine through the conserved F or W.

v_call	j_call	cdr3_aa
TRBV18	TRBJ2-5	CASSPGTSGGYRQETQYF
TRBV20-1	TRBJ1-2	CSASVSKTGAVGYTF
TRBV7-2	TRBJ1-6	CASSLLNRGSPLHF
TRBV7-9	TRBJ1-2	CASSMLAGTGDGYTF
TRBV7-2	TRBJ2-4	CASSSFQGTIQYF
TRBV28	TRBJ2-4	CASSDPQGAKNIQYF
TRBV27	TRBJ1-4	CASSLQGIGEKLFF
TRBV5-1	TRBJ2-7	CASKQGISYEQYF
TRBV5-1	TRBJ1-1	CASSPRDRGVNTEAFF
TRBV5-6	TRBJ1-3	CASSPRGHGISGNTIYF
TRBV5-4	TRBJ2-7	CASSETGGSYEQYF
TRBV5-8	TRBJ2-2	CASSSPGQNTGELFF
TRBV6-2/TRBV6-3	TRBJ1-1	CASSFGQGAIGNTEAFF
TRBV7-9	TRBJ1-1	CASSIGRVNTEAFF
TRBV18	TRBJ1-5	CASSQGEYQPQHF
TRBV19	TRBJ1-2	CASSNGLPSFGYTF
TRBV5-1	TRBJ2-6	CASSLGTGGSGANVLTF
TRBV6-5	TRBJ1-5	CASSYSRDQPQHF
TRBV7-9	TRBJ2-7	CASSTLPGQASYEQYF
TRBV5-1	TRBJ1-2	CASSDGWGDIGYTF
TRBV24-1	TRBJ1-2	CATSDRRGGYTF
TRBV6-2/TRBV6-3	TRBJ2-1	CASSSRRSSYNEQFF